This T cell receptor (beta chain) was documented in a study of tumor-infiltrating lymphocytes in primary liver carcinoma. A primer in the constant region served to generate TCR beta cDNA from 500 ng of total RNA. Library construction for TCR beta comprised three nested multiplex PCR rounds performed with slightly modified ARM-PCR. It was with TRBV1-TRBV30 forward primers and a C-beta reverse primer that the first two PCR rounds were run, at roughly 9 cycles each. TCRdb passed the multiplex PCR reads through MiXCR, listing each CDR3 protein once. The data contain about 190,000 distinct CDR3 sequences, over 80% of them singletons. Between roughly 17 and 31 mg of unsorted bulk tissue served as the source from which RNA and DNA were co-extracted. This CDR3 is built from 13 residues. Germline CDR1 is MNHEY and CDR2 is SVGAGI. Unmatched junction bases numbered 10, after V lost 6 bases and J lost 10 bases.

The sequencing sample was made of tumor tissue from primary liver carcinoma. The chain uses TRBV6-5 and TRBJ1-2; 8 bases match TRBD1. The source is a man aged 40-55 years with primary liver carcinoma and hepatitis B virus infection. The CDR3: CASSPQGEVDYTF. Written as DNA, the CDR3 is TGTGCCAGCAGCCCACAGGGGGAGGTCGACTACACCTTC.